This TCR beta chain is from a study of Ad26.COV2.S vaccination and SARS-CoV-2 variants. The table lists this clone with a count of one. Its antigen remains unidentified. Treatment specified: around 19 received Ad26.COV2.S at low or high dose, single or two shots; several received placebo; per-sample allocation not given. The study sampled participants on day 63 after the first vaccine or placebo injection. This vaccine is an Ad26 vector that expresses the Wuhan-strain SARS-CoV-2 spike. Repertoires were generated with immunoSEQ multiplex PCR, while TCRdb's copy carries only in-frame clones and drops some. Here the sample spans 450,000 to 550,000 clones, roughly nine tenths being singletons. CDR1 is LGHNA and CDR2 is YNFKEQ in the germline V gene. The V and J ends lost 1 base and 1 base respectively, with 11 bases between them. This CDR3 is built from 15 residues. Study-level results: Ad26.COV2.S recipients had broader spike-specific TCRs (P = 0.0014).

The rearrangement uses TRBV4-2 and TRBJ2-7, with a possible D match to TRBD2 (6 bases). The sample was peripheral blood, taken in a trial of Ad26.COV2.S vaccine versus placebo. This TCR was recovered from a person between 18 and 59 years old who received the Ad26.COV2.S COVID-19 vaccine or a placebo. CDR3 nucleotides: TGTGCCAGCAGCCAAGTAGTTGGGGGGTCCTACGAGCAGTACTTC. Amino acids: CASSQVVGGSYEQYF.